The source of this T cell receptor beta chain is a study of regulatory T cells in long-lasting Graves disease listed by TCRdb under 2021. Regarding the study in general: Newly diagnosed Graves' disease patients had taken antithyroid drugs for less than 3 months. Patients with persistent Graves' disease were compared with patients with newly diagnosed Graves' disease using TCR sequencing and RNA sequencing of peripheral blood. The study took place in China and was registered as a clinical trial. TCR sequencing covered about 13 persistent and 20 newly diagnosed Graves' disease patients, approximately 33 samples in total. Overall study outcomes, separate from this receptor: Persistent Graves' disease patients showed lower TCR Shannon entropy and fewer highly expanded clones than newly diagnosed patients, suggesting clonal expansion. More public clonotypes were shared among persistent patients (2,741) than among newly diagnosed patients (roughly 960). The authors acknowledged the small sample size as a limitation that may reduce accuracy. Only the TCR beta chain was sequenced and analyzed. Because the primary lesion, thyroid tissue, could not be accessed, the study looked at peripheral blood alone. Persistent disease showed preferential use of TRBV28, TRBJ1-2 and TRBJ2-5, whereas newly diagnosed disease favored TRBV20-1 and TRBJ2-1.

The library was obtained by multiplex PCR. These reads were obtained on an Illumina HiSeq 4000. To build TCR beta libraries, CDR3 regions were amplified by Arm-PCR using iRepertoire HTBI primers. Gel purification was performed on PCR products prior to sequencing. As for how the authors treated the data: Gene usage analysis of CDR3 amino acid clonotypes used the approximately 62 TRBV and some 15 TRBJ segments found across samples. COPE and FqMerger were used to merge the filtered high-quality paired reads into contigs. BLAST was used to align contigs to the IMGT TRBV, TRBD and TRBJ reference genes, and CDR3 was defined following IMGT. Clonotypes above 0.1% frequency were classified as highly expanded clones. Shannon entropy was used to measure repertoire diversity, and the Gini coefficient was used to measure V-J evenness. A clonotype found in more than one individual was treated as public. The raw public data were reprocessed by TCRdb itself: fastp quality trimming at Q25, MiXCR clonotype calling, in-frame beta chains only. Rows with a matching CDR3 protein are joined into one entry that keeps the most common DNA and genes. TCRdb, not the authors, supplied the V and J calls. The sample table lists 300,000 to 400,000 distinct CDR3 sequences, 16% of them with a count of one. The top ten constitute 30% of the sample.

This clonotype was seen many times. Its cognate antigen has yet to be identified. Per-base qualities were not stored, and no clone one base away is much larger. The time point label for this specimen denotes: newly diagnosed GD, antithyroid drugs for less than 3 months. For both TCR sequencing and RNA sequencing, RNA was extracted from PBMCs in TRIzol. The diagnosis of Graves' disease followed American Thyroid Association guidelines. The patients came from an endocrinology department in Xi'an, China. From each patient, approximately 9.9 milliliters of peripheral blood was collected into an EDTA anticoagulant tube. PBMCs were isolated by Ficoll Paque Plus density gradient separation without further T cell sorting. An Agilent 2100 Bioanalyzer and agarose gel were used to assess RNA quality, and a NanoDrop 2000 was used to measure RNA concentration. Via the germline V gene, CDR1 is SGHRS and CDR2 YFSETQ. The CDR3 runs 13 residues from the cysteine to the phenylalanine. The CDR3 DNA has 39 bases and is translated from base 1. Trimming removed 4 bases from V and 3 bases from J, leaving 10 bases between the germline ends.

The same sample was also studied in work on T cells in Graves' hyperthyroidism and ophthalmopathy. As that second paper reports: Stable Graves' hyperthyroidism was defined as the absence of progression to ophthalmopathy over 18 months of follow-up. Hyperthyroidism patients were newly diagnosed, with disease duration under 2 months, and aged 18 to 65 years. Exclusion was applied to patients with uncontrolled infections, other autoimmune diseases, pregnancy or lactation. Diagnoses were based on clinical symptoms, serum thyroxine and TRAb, thyroid ultrasound and orbital computed tomography. A first-round RT-PCR of the TCR CDR3 used the HTBI primer set with the Qiagen OneStep RT-PCR kit. Most expanded thyroid clonotypes (frequency above 0.001) were also found in blood, which suggests that blood repertoires may mirror thyroid immune responses. A model built on a 13 V-J signature distinguished ophthalmopathy from stable hyperthyroidism, reaching roughly 88% sensitivity and 81% to 83% specificity in cross-validation and 80%/75% in testing. During validation, the model predicted progression to ophthalmopathy a median of about 5.9 months ahead of onset, with almost 71% sensitivity and less than 85% specificity. To identify distinguishing TCR V-J signatures, a discovery cohort of 95 to 100 patients was used, comprising 43 with Graves' ophthalmopathy and approximately 57 with stable Graves' hyperthyroidism. Whether ophthalmopathy could be predicted prospectively was tested in an independent validation cohort made up of 18 hyperthyroidism patients plus 17 patients who later progressed to ophthalmopathy. The 95 to 100 discovery patients were randomly divided into training and test sets at a 7:3 ratio. In addition, the study compared T-cell repertoires in thyroid tissue and in blood from roughly 6 Graves' hyperthyroidism patients. Once sampling was done, hyperthyroidism patients were given methimazole at a starting dose of 30 mg daily, whereas ophthalmopathy patients were given high-dose intravenous methylprednisolone. The libraries were constructed in a second round of multiplex PCR and then size-selected and purified. The libraries were sequenced on an Illumina HiSeq2000 using paired-end 100 bp reads. SOAPnuke was used to process the raw data, throwing out any read that contained adapters or uncalled bases, had a mean Phred below 15, or lacked an exact constant-primer or identifier match. High-quality paired reads were merged with COPE v1.2.5, and unique nucleotide sequences were defined as clonotypes. MiTCR v1.1 was used to align clonotypes to the IMGT TRBV, TRBD and TRBJ reference segments. Only V-J combinations with frequency above 0.0001, covering 99% to 99.2% of repertoires, were analysed. A TCS score was defined as the ratio of F50 (clonal expansion) to E x V (chaos), with BLOSUM62-based TCRdist applied between CDR3 peptides within each V-J. Welch's t-statistics and random forest reduced some 510 V-J features to roughly 13, which were used in a naive Bayes classifier (R e1071). No statistical method was used to set the sample size in advance, and investigators knew the group allocation. The paper reports TCR Vbeta CDR3 sequencing of approximately 140 peripheral blood samples: approximately 41 ophthalmopathy, under 80 hyperthyroidism and 17 progressor patients.

Material: peripheral blood mononuclear cells (PBMCs), obtained at new diagnosis, from a patient treated with antithyroid drugs. The sequence was collected from a man aged 35-49 years with Graves disease. Donor details come from another sample of the same person, matched by shared clones. The rearranged segments are TRBV5-1 and TRBJ1-1; too little of a D gene remains to name it. The bases read TGCGCCAGCAGCCCGGAGATTTACACTGAAGCTTTCTTT. Its protein reads: CASSPEIYTEAFF.